This T cell receptor (beta chain) was sequenced during a study of cytomegalovirus exposure and HLA in healthy donors (dated by TCRdb to 2016 to 2017). About the investigation overall: According to an earlier analysis of several hundred of the donors, about 179 million T cells yielded 90 million to 130 million unique TCR beta sequences and approximately 280 Gb of sequence data. An early release that covered fewer than 800 HLA-typed donors contained about 300 gigabases of sequencing data and tens of millions of unique TCR sequences. Among the roughly 430 genotyped donors, about 83% belonged to the genetic ancestry cluster associated with self-reported Caucasian donors. The study aimed to test whether signatures of past pathogen exposure could be identified by cataloging public T cell receptors. Using immunosequencing, the study profiled T cell repertoires from around 670 subjects and related those repertoires to cytomegalovirus serostatus. A separate validation cohort of roughly 130 different subjects was used in addition to the roughly 670-subject first cohort. To predict cytomegalovirus infection status, the study combined high-throughput TCR immunosequencing, statistical association of individual TCRs with disease status, and machine learning. A later analysis re-examined previously published TCR beta repertoires from several hundred donors and added high-resolution HLA genotyping to investigate patterns of TCR occurrence. Rather than using new phenotypic data, the later analysis identified candidate immune exposures from TCR beta sequences and from how often those sequences occurred across donors. In an earlier analysis of about 590 of the donors, high-throughput TCR beta sequencing was used to judge whether each TCR beta V gene segment behaved as functional or pseudogenic. Alongside the repertoire data, information on donor age, sex, ethnicity and CMV serostatus was compiled. In a later genetic analysis, genome-wide SNP genotypes for about 55% of the roughly 700 donors were used, and that subset was treated as a discovery cohort. Every repertoire in the discovery cohort had been generated on one and the same sequencing platform. HLA typing included class I and class II loci at four-digit resolution. Typing coverage differed by locus: A, B, C, DRB1 and DQB1 were typed in about 620-630 donors, DQA1 in about 500, DPA1 in 606, and DPB1 in just under 480. Because of strong linkage in the cohort, 5 or 6 DR-DQ haplotypes were treated as single units for association and clustering. Among roughly 400 genotyped donors of the cohort, an average of approximately 240,000 unique TCR beta nucleotide sequences was sequenced per donor, of which about 18% were non-productive.

On this clone itself: The antigen this receptor binds is unknown. No much larger clonotype is one base removed from it; base qualities were not supplied.

Broad study findings and their caveats: In a later analysis, TCR association rates were found to vary across HLA loci, with the most associated TCRs seen for DRB1 alleles and the fewest for HLA-C alleles. The study listed 150 to 200 TCR beta chains as associated with cytomegalovirus. The classifier was reported to diagnose cytomegalovirus status with high specificity and sensitivity in both the original and validation cohorts. Most TCR sequences were observed very rarely across donors, whereas some public TCRs were present in many individuals. A few of the identified cytomegalovirus-associated TCR beta chains were confirmed in vitro to be specific for cytomegalovirus antigens. Linkage disequilibrium might explain the correlated functional status among segregating V segments, but an unknown experimental factor could not be ruled out. At a false discovery rate of 0.05, a later analysis linked about 17,000 TCR beta sequences to specific HLA alleles. The only immune exposure information available for the cohort was CMV serostatus. Compared with equally common non-associated chains, HLA-associated TCR beta chains in a later analysis were more clonally expanded and had lower generation probabilities. According to a later analysis, parvovirus B19, influenza, CMV and Epstein-Barr virus appeared linked to several top co-occurrence clusters. A group of highly shared sequence variants was considered likely to be a technical artifact of the sequencing pipeline. In a later genetic analysis, fewer N-insertions in productive TCRs were reported among donors in an Asian-associated ancestry cluster than the roughly 700-donor mean. Sequencing depth was assumed to be roughly uniform across donors in the presence/absence analyses, though that assumption may not hold. A later genetic analysis associated a missense DCLRE1C variant with V-gene and J-gene trimming of TCR beta chains, and an independent cohort replicated the association. Because the 87-base-pair reads could not distinguish some IMGT-functional V segments, including TRBV6-2 and TRBV6-3, those segments were excluded. Broadly in line with IMGT annotations, most TCR beta V segments showed up in productive rearrangements about 87% or about 30% of the time in an earlier analysis of several hundred of the donors. Because counts were too low, roughly 17 rarely observed V segments, including chromosome 9 orphons, were left out of the earlier analysis of about 620 of the donors. In a later analysis, most CMV-associated TCR beta chains were found to appear HLA-restricted, with HLA associations seemingly driven largely by CMV exposure. In this cohort, only TCR beta chains were sequenced, and detectable features were limited by the absence of alpha or paired-chain data. The authors suggested that the approach could potentially be extended to other disease states and immunological phenotypes. A further reported finding was that TCR beta sequences accurately predicted the HLA-A and HLA-B alleles for most subjects in the first cohort. Strong co-occurrence of HLA alleles, especially DR and DQ, made assigning TCR associations to individual alleles difficult. HLA typing was unavailable for some donors at each locus, so association tests used only the typed subset.

The cohort comprised 550 to 700 healthy bone marrow donors. At the time of sampling, every cohort member was nominally healthy, though immune exposures that went unrecorded were likely present. The donor was CMV seronegative and was included in the group of around 320 seronegative cohort members. A peripheral blood sample was provided by each donor, and peripheral blood mononuclear cells were used for TCR beta sequencing. Genomic DNA extraction from the blood cell samples was performed with the Qiagen DNeasy Blood Extraction Kit. The CDR3 goes from the cysteine to the phenylalanine over 17 residues. This entry keeps only the CDR3 DNA: 51 bases, framed from base 1. V sheds 5 bases and J sheds 4 bases, leaving 19 bases between their ends. Library method: the immunoSEQ multiplex PCR assay. The multiplex PCR relied on a mix of 60 forward primers for TCR Vbeta segments and 13 reverse primers for TCR Jbeta segments. A multiplex PCR assay on genomic DNA amplified the CDR3 region of rearranged TCR beta genes. The Illumina HiSeq System was used to sequence the amplified TCR beta libraries as 87-base-pair reads. On the study's bioinformatics: A later analysis counted around 72 million unique TCR beta chains across the 666 repertoires, and 10 million to 11 million of these chains were shared by at least two donors. Raw reads were error-corrected and collapsed into unique sequences by a nearest-neighbor algorithm in which closely related sequences were merged to remove PCR and sequencing errors. Alignment of CDR3 sequences to IMGT reference sequences was used to assign V, D and J gene segments. For a sequence to be retained, at least a six-nucleotide match to both a V gene segment and a J gene segment was required. A rearrangement counted as productive if the CDR3 had no stop codons and remained in frame with V and J, and every other rearrangement counted as non-productive. Following IMGT convention, CDR3 was defined as the stretch from the second conserved V-encoded cysteine up to the conserved J-encoded phenylalanine. The earlier analysis of around 640 of the donors excluded sequences that lacked an unambiguous match to a single V gene segment. In an earlier analysis of approximately 550 of the donors, V segments were called functional above 56.7% productive rearrangements and were called segregating when the between-donor standard deviation exceeded 5%. A statistical classification framework was developed to diagnose cytomegalovirus status using the catalog of TCR beta chain sequences. In a later analysis, V and J genes were assigned by comparing TCR nucleotide sequences against IMGT/GENE-DB human TR gene sequences. In a later analysis, CDR3 sequences and most-parsimonious VDJ recombination scenarios were assigned using the TCRdist pipeline. In a later analysis, each TCR beta chain was defined by its CDR3 amino acid sequence together with its V-gene family, and reads without a unique V-gene family were excluded. As a way to deal with suspected cross-contamination and a sequencing artifact, a later analysis dropped 450 to 600 nucleotide sequences that were highly shared and had low generation probability. For each public chain, a later analysis derived a clonal expansion index from normalized ranks of inferred template counts within each repertoire. Generation probabilities in a later analysis came from a VDJ recombination model fitted to out-of-frame rearrangements, and those results were checked against IGoR. In a later analysis, hypergeometric tests were used to score TCR-TCR, TCR-HLA and TCR-CMV co-occurrence, with a repertoire-size bias correction applied to TCR pairs. False discovery rates were estimated in a later analysis by permuting HLA or CMV assignments 20 times. In a later analysis, co-occurring TCRs were grouped with DBSCAN, and TCRdist sequence similarity was added when clustering was performed within HLA-allele-positive subsets. Repertoires with fewer than 30,000 or more than 120,000 public chains were left out of co-occurrence clustering, as were five repertoires with anomalous nucleotide sharing. TCRdb took over this immuneACCESS table, retaining in-frame rearrangements with V and J assigned. Such tables are incomplete; in checked studies, under half of the missing clones stem from an unresolved V gene, and the remainder is unexplained. V and J calls plus clone size are reproduced from that table; the DNA served to infer D and trimming. The table for this sample lists over 70,000 clones; roughly three quarters of them were counted only once. The ten largest clones represent roughly 1.5% of the sample.

Specimen: PBMCs. The TCR originated in a male donor in good health and CMV-seronegative. Recombination joined TRBV5-3 with TRBJ2-6; TRBD2 is possibly the D segment (6 matching bases). TRBV5-3 is known as an ORF, though its function is uncertain. The nucleotide sequence is given as TGTGCCAGAAGACAGGAGTGGTGCGGGGTCGGGGCCAACGTCCTGACTTTC. The translation is CARRQEWCGVGANVLTF.